Here is one T cell receptor (beta chain) with its context. This clonotype was counted at least ten times. Its antigen is unknown. Per-base quality was not reported, and no clone a single base away is much larger than it. These data originate in a study of blood T cells in healthy people across ages (dated by TCRdb to about 2015). Describing the broader study: Template switching captured roughly one uniquely barcoded TCR beta cDNA molecule per two T cells in model experiments. To track age-related changes in TCR beta repertoire diversity, the study relied on deep sequencing normalized with unique cDNA molecular identifiers. The donors were split into four age groups: young (average around 15 years), middle-aged (roughly 42), aged (more than 55) and long-lived (over 80). To avoid experimental bias, donors of different ages were randomly spread across the sequencing lanes. For two donors (one aged 18 to 30 and one aged 80 or older), the study analyzed two additional independent replicas of 1 million unique cDNA reads from the same blood draw. Points the paper makes about the study in general: Since profiling was done on bulk unsorted PBMCs, naive and antigen-experienced compartments could not be conclusively compared. The CMV infection status of donors was not known, potentially confounding age-related changes in expanded clonotypes. Observed TCR beta diversity per million T cells fell roughly linearly with age, and a significant reduction was already apparent by age approximately 41. A strong correlation was found between observed TCR beta diversity and the percentage of naive T cells measured by flow cytometry. Compared with the aged group, the long-lived group had more naive CD4+ T cells, fewer expanded clones and increased TCR diversity, a pattern suggesting age selection. Estimates of total diversity from one million sequenced T cells were regarded as lower bounds and underestimates.

The library was made by 5' RACE. A second roughly 6 to 11 cycle PCR used a sample-barcoded 5' primer and a J-beta primer mix. A unique molecular identifier was introduced onto each TCR beta cDNA molecule by a template-switch 5' adaptor carrying 12 random nucleotides. At least 2.5 million CDR3-containing paired-end reads were obtained from each sample. The Mint cDNA synthesis kit, primed by a TRBC-specific oligonucleotide, was used to synthesize first-strand cDNA from all RNA. All cDNA was treated with uracil-DNA glycosylase and then went through a first 18-cycle PCR with the universal primers M1SS and BC2_uni_R. Per the source publication's procedure: For normalization, 1 million high-quality reads were randomly selected from each sample, with every read carrying a distinct molecular identifier. Reads sharing molecular identifiers were discarded rather than binned into consensus sequences. MiTCR, set to a Q25 quality threshold and the strictest error-elimination algorithm, was used for CDR3 identification, clonotype clustering and error correction. Lower-bound total TCR beta diversity was estimated with a nonparametric unseen species model using Euler transformation. TCRdb trimmed public reads at Q25 via fastp, called clones via MiXCR and kept in-frame beta chains. Identical CDR3 proteins give one entry, which carries the most common genes and DNA. TCRdb's processing, not the authors', yielded these V and J calls. The sample contains around 1,800,000 distinct CDR3 sequences, around 42% of them found a single time. The top ten hold 23% of the sample.

Donors were about 36 systemically healthy Caucasian individuals from Russia aged roughly 6 to 90 years. Roughly 10 milliliters of peripheral blood were drawn from each donor into EDTA-treated Vacutainer tubes. Ficoll-Paque density-gradient centrifugation was used to isolate PBMCs, with at least 6.5 million per sample. Trizol reagent was used to extract total RNA from the PBMCs, yielding at least 6 micrograms per sample. For every donor, flow cytometry on a PBMC aliquot measured the percentage of naive CD45RAhigh/CD27high T cells. Looking up the germline V gene yields CDR1 SQVTM and CDR2 ANQGSEA. From cysteine to phenylalanine, the CDR3 is 12 amino acids long. The retained sequence is limited to the CDR3, 36 bases, with the frame set at the first base.

Sequenced sample: blood. The receptor's source is a human donor in good health. This chain is built from TRBV29-1 and TRBJ2-5, with a tentative D gene TRBD2 over 5 matching bases. The sequence in DNA is TGCATTGCCCTTGGCGGCGGGGAGACCCAGTACTTC. This sequence encodes CIALGGGETQYF.